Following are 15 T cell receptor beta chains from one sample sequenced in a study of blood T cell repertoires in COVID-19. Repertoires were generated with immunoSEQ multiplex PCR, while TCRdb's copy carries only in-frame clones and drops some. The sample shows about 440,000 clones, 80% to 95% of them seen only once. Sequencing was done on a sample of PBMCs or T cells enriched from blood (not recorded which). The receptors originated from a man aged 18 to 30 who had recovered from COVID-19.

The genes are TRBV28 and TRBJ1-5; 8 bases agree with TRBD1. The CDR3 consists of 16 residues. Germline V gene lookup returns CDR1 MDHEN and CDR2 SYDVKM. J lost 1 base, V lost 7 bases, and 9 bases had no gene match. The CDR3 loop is CASTEQGQGSNQPQHF. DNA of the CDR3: TGTGCCAGCACCGAACAAGGACAGGGAAGCAATCAGCCCCAGCATTTT.

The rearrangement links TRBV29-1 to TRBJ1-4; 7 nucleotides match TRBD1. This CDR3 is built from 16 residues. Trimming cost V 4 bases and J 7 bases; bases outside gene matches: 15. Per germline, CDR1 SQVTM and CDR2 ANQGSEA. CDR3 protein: CSVVYHSQGEVEKLFF. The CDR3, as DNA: TGCAGCGTTGTATATCATTCCCAGGGGGAAGTTGAAAAACTGTTTTTT.

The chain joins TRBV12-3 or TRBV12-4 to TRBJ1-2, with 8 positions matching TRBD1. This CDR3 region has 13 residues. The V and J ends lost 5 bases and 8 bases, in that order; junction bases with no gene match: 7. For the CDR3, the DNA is TGTGCCAGCAGTACGACAGGGGCGGGGGGCTACACCTTC. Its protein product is CASSTTGAGGYTF.

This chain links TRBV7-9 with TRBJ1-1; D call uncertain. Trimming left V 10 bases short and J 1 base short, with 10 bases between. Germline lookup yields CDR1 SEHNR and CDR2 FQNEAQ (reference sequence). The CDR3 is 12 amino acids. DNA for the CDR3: TGTGCCACCGCGGGCGGGAACACTGAAGCTTTCTTT. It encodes CATAGGNTEAFF.

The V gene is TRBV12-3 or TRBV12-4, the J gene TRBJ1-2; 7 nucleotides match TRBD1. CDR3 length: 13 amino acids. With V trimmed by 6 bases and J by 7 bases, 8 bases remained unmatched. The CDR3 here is CASSPRGGGGYTF. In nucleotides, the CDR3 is TGTGCCAGCAGCCCGAGAGGGGGCGGTGGCTACACCTTC.

In DNA, the CDR3 is TGTGCCAGCAGCCCGGCGGCGAACTCCTACGAGCAGTACTTC. Translating gives CASSPAANSYEQYF. This chain links TRBV7-2 with TRBJ2-7, with no clear D. Trimming cost V 5 bases and J 0 bases, with 11 bases left between them. CDR3 length: 14 residues. Germline V gene sequence: CDR1 SGHTA, CDR2 FQGNSA.

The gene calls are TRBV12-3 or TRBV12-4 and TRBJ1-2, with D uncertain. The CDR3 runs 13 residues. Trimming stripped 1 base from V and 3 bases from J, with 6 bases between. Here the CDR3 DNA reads TGTGCCAGCAGTTTAGGAGGTCACTATGGCTACACCTTC. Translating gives CASSLGGHYGYTF.

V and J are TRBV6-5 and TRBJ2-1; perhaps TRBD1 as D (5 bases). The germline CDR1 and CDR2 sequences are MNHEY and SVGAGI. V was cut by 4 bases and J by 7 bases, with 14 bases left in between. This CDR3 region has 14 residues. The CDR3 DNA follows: TGTGCCAGCAGTTGGACAAGTCGTCGGAATGAGCAGTTCTTC. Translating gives CASSWTSRRNEQFF.

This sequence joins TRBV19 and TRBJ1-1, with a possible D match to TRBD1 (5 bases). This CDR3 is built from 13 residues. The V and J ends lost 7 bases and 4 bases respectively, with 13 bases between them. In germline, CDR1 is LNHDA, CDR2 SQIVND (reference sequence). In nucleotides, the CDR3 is TGTGCCAGTACCGGGAGGGGCTTCACTGAAGCTTTCTTT. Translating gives CASTGRGFTEAFF.

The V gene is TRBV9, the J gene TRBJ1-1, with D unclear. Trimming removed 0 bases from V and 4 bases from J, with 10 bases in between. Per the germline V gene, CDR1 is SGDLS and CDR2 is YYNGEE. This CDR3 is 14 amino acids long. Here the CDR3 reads CASSVGPSGTEAFF. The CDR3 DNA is TGTGCCAGCAGCGTAGGTCCCTCGGGCACTGAAGCTTTCTTT.

CDR3 nucleotides: TGTGCCAGCAGCCGGTTATACAGCTTAAGCTCCTACGAGCAGTACTTC. Translated: CASSRLYSLSSYEQYF. The V and J genes are TRBV3-1 (or the pseudogene TRBV3-2) and TRBJ2-7; D ambiguous. Germline loops: CDR1 LGHDT, CDR2 YNNKEL (reference sequence). The CDR3 extends over 16 amino acids. V lost 4 bases and J 0 bases, leaving 16 bases between the germline ends.

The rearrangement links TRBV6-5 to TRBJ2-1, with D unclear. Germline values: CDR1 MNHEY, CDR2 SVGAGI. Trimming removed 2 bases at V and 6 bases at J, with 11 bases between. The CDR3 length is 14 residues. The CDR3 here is CASSYNALLNEQFF. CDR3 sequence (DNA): TGTGCCAGCAGTTACAACGCGCTTCTCAATGAGCAGTTCTTC.

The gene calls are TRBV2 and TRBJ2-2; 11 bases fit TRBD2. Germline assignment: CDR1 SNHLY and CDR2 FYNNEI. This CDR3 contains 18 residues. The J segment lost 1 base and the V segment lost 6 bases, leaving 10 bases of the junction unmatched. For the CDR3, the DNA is TGTGCCAGCAGCGTCGGGCTAGCGGGAGGCCAGAACACCGGGGAGCTGTTTTTT. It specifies CASSVGLAGGQNTGELFF.

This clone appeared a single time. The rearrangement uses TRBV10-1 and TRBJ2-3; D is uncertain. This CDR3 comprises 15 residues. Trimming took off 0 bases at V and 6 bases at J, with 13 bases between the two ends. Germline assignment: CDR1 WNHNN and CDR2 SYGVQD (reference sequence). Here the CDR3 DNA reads TGCGCCAGCAGTGAGTCGAGTCGGTTACGTGATACGCAGTATTTT. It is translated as CASSESSRLRDTQYF.

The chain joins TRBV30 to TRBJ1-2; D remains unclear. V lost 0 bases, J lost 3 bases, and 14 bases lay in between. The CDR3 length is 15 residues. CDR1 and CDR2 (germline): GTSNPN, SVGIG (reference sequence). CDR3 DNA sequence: TGTGCCTGGAGTGTCGCCAGGTCCACCCACTATGGCTACACCTTC. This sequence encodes CAWSVARSTHYGYTF. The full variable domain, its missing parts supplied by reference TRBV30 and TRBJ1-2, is SQTIHQWPATLVQPVGSPLSLECTVEGTSNPNLYWYRQAAGRGLQLLFYSVGIGQISSEVPQNLSASRPQDRQFILSSKKLLLSDSGFYLCAWSVARSTHYGYTFGSGTRLTVV.